This is a list of T cell receptor beta chains from one sample in a study of T cell repertoires in cytomegalovirus infection. MiXCR was run by TCRdb on the reads, yielding one entry per CDR3 protein. The sample has 300,000 or so distinct CDR3 sequences; 25% are singletons. Their antigens remain unidentified. Sequencing used cultured PBMCs, obtained from culture after CMV antigen stimulation. Receptors were obtained from a human donor in good health (CMV status not recorded). Some clones in this sample may be carry-over from other donors' samples. CDR3s include the opening cysteine and the closing phenylalanine or tryptophan. The D gene is left open where the match is weak. Some rows have no size entry. The others give once, few or many, or a class for an expanded clone.

j_call: TRBJ2-7
clone_size: .
d_call: TRBD2
v_call: TRBV28
cdr3_aa: CASSRTSGRSYEQYF
cdr3_nt: TGTGCCAGCAGCAGGACTAGCGGGAGGTCCTACGAGCAGTACTTC

j_call: TRBJ2-3
clone_size: .
d_call: .
v_call: TRBV24-1
cdr3_aa: CATRDSRGTDTQYF
cdr3_nt: TGTGCCACCAGGGACAGTAGAGGCACAGATACGCAGTATTTT

j_call: TRBJ2-5
clone_size: once
d_call: .
v_call: TRBV4-3
cdr3_aa: CASSQEFPQDSQETQYF
cdr3_nt: TGCGCCAGCAGCCAAGAGTTTCCACAAGATTCACAAGAGACCCAGTACTTC

j_call: TRBJ1-2
clone_size: .
d_call: .
v_call: TRBV29-1
cdr3_aa: CSVEDDGVGYGYTF
cdr3_nt: TGCAGCGTTGAAGATGACGGGGTTGGCTATGGCTACACCTTC

j_call: TRBJ1-2
clone_size: .
d_call: .
v_call: TRBV5-1
cdr3_aa: CASSGWQVSDLPLGTIYGYTF
cdr3_nt: TGCGCCAGCAGCGGGTGGCAGGTTTCGGATTTACCCCTCGGAACTATATATGGCTACACCTTC

j_call: TRBJ1-2
clone_size: few
d_call: TRBD1
v_call: TRBV19
cdr3_aa: CASTPLGTGGFGYGYTF
cdr3_nt: TGTGCCAGTACCCCGCTCGGGACAGGGGGTTTCGGGTATGGCTACACCTTC

j_call: TRBJ2-1
clone_size: .
d_call: TRBD1
v_call: TRBV2
cdr3_aa: CASKTGWHNEQFF
cdr3_nt: TGTGCCAGCAAGACAGGGTGGCACAATGAGCAGTTCTTC

j_call: TRBJ2-3
clone_size: few
d_call: .
v_call: TRBV18
cdr3_aa: CASSEESGLRTRTDTQYF
cdr3_nt: TGTGCCAGCTCAGAAGAGTCGGGCTTGAGAACTCGCACAGATACGCAGTATTTT

j_call: TRBJ1-2
clone_size: few
d_call: .
v_call: TRBV20-1
cdr3_aa: CSARDVGMGTPVF
cdr3_nt: .

j_call: TRBJ2-1
clone_size: .
d_call: .
v_call: TRBV15
cdr3_aa: CATSIGYNEQFF
cdr3_nt: TGTGCCACCAGCATCGGTTACAATGAGCAGTTCTTC

j_call: TRBJ2-1
clone_size: .
d_call: .
v_call: TRBV9
cdr3_aa: CASRDGTNNEQFF
cdr3_nt: TGTGCCAGCAGGGATGGGACCAACAATGAGCAGTTCTTC

j_call: TRBJ2-5
clone_size: .
d_call: TRBD1
v_call: TRBV7-2
cdr3_aa: CAITSGIPTGSQYF
cdr3_nt: TGTGCCATAACCTCAGGGATTCCGACAGGGTCCCAGTACTTC

j_call: TRBJ2-3
clone_size: few
d_call: .
v_call: TRBV7-8
cdr3_aa: CASSLGSVASTDTQYF
cdr3_nt: TGTGCCAGCAGCTTAGGATCGGTCGCTAGCACAGATACGCAGTATTTT

j_call: TRBJ2-5
clone_size: many
d_call: .
v_call: TRBV7-2
cdr3_aa: CASSLTVQETQYF
cdr3_nt: TGTGCCAGCAGCTTAACGGTTCAAGAGACCCAGTACTTC

j_call: TRBJ2-1
clone_size: many
d_call: TRBD1
v_call: TRBV7-2
cdr3_aa: CASSGRTGGYNEQFF
cdr3_nt: TGTGCCAGCAGCGGGAGGACAGGGGGCTACAATGAGCAGTTCTTC

j_call: TRBJ2-2
clone_size: few
d_call: TRBD2
v_call: TRBV6-1
cdr3_aa: CASSEEGVAGRVSGELFF
cdr3_nt: TGTGCCAGCAGTGAAGAGGGAGTAGCGGGAAGGGTCAGCGGGGAGCTGTTTTTT

j_call: TRBJ2-2
clone_size: .
d_call: .
v_call: TRBV11-2
cdr3_aa: CASSLNTGVGELFF
cdr3_nt: TGTGCCAGCAGCTTGAACACGGGGGTTGGGGAGCTGTTTTTT

j_call: TRBJ1-2
clone_size: few
d_call: .
v_call: TRBV19
cdr3_aa: CASSTHDSVLHGYTF
cdr3_nt: TGTGCCAGTAGCACACACGACAGCGTCCTCCATGGCTACACCTTC

j_call: TRBJ1-1
clone_size: .
d_call: .
v_call: TRBV3-1
cdr3_aa: CASGGANTEAFF
cdr3_nt: TGTGCCAGCGGGGGCGCAAACACTGAAGCTTTCTTT

j_call: TRBJ2-1
clone_size: .
d_call: .
v_call: TRBV11-2
cdr3_aa: CASSRIDNEQFF
cdr3_nt: TGTGCCAGCAGCCGAATCGACAATGAGCAGTTCTTC

j_call: TRBJ2-7
clone_size: .
d_call: .
v_call: TRBV5-1
cdr3_aa: CASSSNTGWGRMDEQYF
cdr3_nt: TGCGCCAGCAGCTCTAACACAGGTTGGGGGCGAATGGACGAGCAGTACTTC

j_call: TRBJ2-3
clone_size: many
d_call: .
v_call: TRBV7-3
cdr3_aa: CASSQMASGTDTQYF
cdr3_nt: TGTGCCAGCAGCCAAATGGCTAGCGGCACAGATACGCAGTATTTT

j_call: TRBJ2-2
clone_size: .
d_call: .
v_call: TRBV20-1
cdr3_aa: CSAKRPNTGELFF
cdr3_nt: TGCAGTGCCAAGCGGCCGAACACCGGGGAGCTGTTTTTT

j_call: TRBJ1-1
clone_size: .
d_call: .
v_call: TRBV12-3/TRBV12-4
cdr3_aa: CASSFGQGGIGEAFF
cdr3_nt: TGTGCCAGCAGTTTCGGGCAGGGAGGAATCGGTGAAGCTTTCTTT

j_call: TRBJ2-1
clone_size: many
d_call: .
v_call: TRBV7-2
cdr3_aa: CASSLERTNEQFF
cdr3_nt: TGTGCCAGCAGCTTAGAGCGGACCAATGAGCAGTTCTTC

j_call: TRBJ1-2
clone_size: few
d_call: .
v_call: TRBV6-6
cdr3_aa: CASIELTGNYGYTF
cdr3_nt: TGTGCCAGCATTGAACTGACGGGGAACTATGGCTACACCTTC

j_call: TRBJ2-5
clone_size: .
d_call: .
v_call: TRBV10-3
cdr3_aa: CAISKLEQETQYF
cdr3_nt: TGTGCCATCAGTAAACTAGAACAAGAGACCCAGTACTTC

j_call: TRBJ1-1
clone_size: many
d_call: TRBD1
v_call: TRBV30
cdr3_aa: CAWRQRQGAYSEAFF
cdr3_nt: TGTGCCTGGAGGCAAAGACAGGGGGCGTATTCTGAAGCTTTCTTT

j_call: TRBJ1-2
clone_size: .
d_call: .
v_call: TRBV20-1
cdr3_aa: CSATGGTDYGYTF
cdr3_nt: TGCAGTGCTACTGGAGGTACGGACTATGGCTACACCTTC

j_call: TRBJ2-6
clone_size: .
d_call: .
v_call: TRBV25-1
cdr3_aa: CASSAEISGANVLTF
cdr3_nt: TGTGCCAGCAGTGCCGAAATCTCTGGGGCCAACGTCCTGACTTTC

j_call: TRBJ2-7
clone_size: .
d_call: TRBD2
v_call: TRBV20-1
cdr3_aa: CSAPRTSEQYF
cdr3_nt: TGCAGTGCTCCCCGGACTAGCGAGCAGTACTTC

j_call: TRBJ2-2
clone_size: .
d_call: TRBD2
v_call: TRBV10-3
cdr3_aa: CAISVAGDPGELFF
cdr3_nt: TGTGCCATCAGTGTAGCGGGAGACCCCGGGGAGCTGTTTTTT

j_call: TRBJ2-5
clone_size: .
d_call: .
v_call: TRBV28
cdr3_aa: CASSLLSAKLGETQYF
cdr3_nt: TGTGCCAGCAGTTTATTATCAGCGAAGCTGGGAGAGACCCAGTACTTC

j_call: TRBJ2-1
clone_size: .
d_call: TRBD2
v_call: TRBV7-3
cdr3_aa: CASSLLSGSWGKNEQFF
cdr3_nt: TGTGCCAGCAGCTTATTAAGCGGGAGTTGGGGGAAAAATGAGCAGTTCTTC

j_call: TRBJ1-4
clone_size: many
d_call: TRBD1
v_call: TRBV6-1
cdr3_aa: CASSRSPGTGSANEKLFF
cdr3_nt: TGTGCCAGCAGTCGAAGTCCCGGGACAGGATCGGCTAATGAAAAACTGTTTTTT

j_call: TRBJ1-4
clone_size: few
d_call: .
v_call: TRBV2
cdr3_aa: CASSRGHNEKLFF
cdr3_nt: TGTGCCAGCAGCCGTGGACACAATGAAAAACTGTTTTTT

j_call: TRBJ1-5
clone_size: many
d_call: .
v_call: TRBV28
cdr3_aa: CAALPPSMGENQPQHF
cdr3_nt: TGTGCCGCCCTCCCTCCGAGCATGGGAGAAAATCAGCCCCAGCATTTT

j_call: TRBJ1-3
clone_size: few
d_call: .
v_call: TRBV29-1
cdr3_aa: CSVSQGQGNTIYF
cdr3_nt: TGCAGCGTTAGCCAGGGCCAAGGAAACACCATATATTTT

j_call: TRBJ1-2
clone_size: many
d_call: TRBD1
v_call: TRBV7-2
cdr3_aa: CASSHPPGQGYGYTF
cdr3_nt: TGTGCCAGCAGCCATCCCCCGGGACAGGGTTATGGCTACACCTTC

j_call: TRBJ2-2
clone_size: many
d_call: .
v_call: TRBV7-3
cdr3_aa: CASSLWGRPNTGELFF
cdr3_nt: TGTGCCAGCAGCTTATGGGGCAGGCCGAACACCGGGGAGCTGTTTTTT

j_call: TRBJ2-1
clone_size: .
d_call: .
v_call: TRBV29-1
cdr3_aa: CSVRDFIHNEQFF
cdr3_nt: TGCAGCGTTAGGGACTTTATCCACAATGAGCAGTTCTTC

j_call: TRBJ2-7
clone_size: .
d_call: TRBD2
v_call: TRBV7-2
cdr3_aa: CASSQTSGSPYEQYF
cdr3_nt: TGTGCCAGCAGCCAAACTAGCGGGAGCCCCTACGAGCAGTACTTC

j_call: TRBJ1-3
clone_size: few
d_call: .
v_call: TRBV11-2
cdr3_aa: CASSLVIGSSGNTIYF
cdr3_nt: TGTGCCAGCAGCTTAGTGATCGGCAGCTCTGGAAACACCATATATTTT

j_call: TRBJ2-7
clone_size: .
d_call: .
v_call: TRBV6-5
cdr3_aa: CASSRSTGSPYEQYF
cdr3_nt: TGTGCCAGCAGCCGCAGCACAGGGTCCCCCTACGAGCAGTACTTC

j_call: TRBJ2-3
clone_size: many
d_call: TRBD2
v_call: TRBV7-2
cdr3_aa: CASTSRGAGTDTQYF
cdr3_nt: TGTGCCAGCACCTCGAGGGGAGCGGGGACAGATACGCAGTATTTT

j_call: TRBJ1-1
clone_size: few
d_call: .
v_call: TRBV5-1
cdr3_aa: CASSQGHPTEAFF
cdr3_nt: TGCGCCAGCAGCCAGGGACATCCCACTGAAGCTTTCTTT

j_call: TRBJ2-3
clone_size: .
d_call: .
v_call: TRBV30
cdr3_aa: CAWSTTDTQYF
cdr3_nt: TGTGCCTGGAGTACAACAGATACGCAGTATTTT

j_call: TRBJ2-3
clone_size: few
d_call: TRBD1
v_call: TRBV12-3/TRBV12-4
cdr3_aa: CASSSGTGGHTDTQYF
cdr3_nt: TGTGCCAGCAGCTCCGGCACAGGGGGCCACACAGATACGCAGTATTTT

j_call: TRBJ2-1
clone_size: medium-sized
d_call: .
v_call: TRBV7-2
cdr3_aa: CASSLLGDKSRRAYNEQFF
cdr3_nt: TGTGCCAGCAGCTTATTAGGGGACAAGAGCAGGAGGGCGTACAATGAGCAGTTCTTC

j_call: TRBJ2-2
clone_size: many
d_call: .
v_call: TRBV7-2
cdr3_aa: CASSSRGWRDIRANTGELFF
cdr3_nt: TGTGCCAGCAGCTCAAGGGGCTGGCGTGATATAAGGGCGAACACCGGGGAGCTGTTTTTT

j_call: TRBJ1-1
clone_size: .
d_call: .
v_call: TRBV28
cdr3_aa: CASSSGQSPEAFF
cdr3_nt: TGTGCCAGCAGTTCCGGACAGAGCCCCGAAGCTTTCTTT

j_call: TRBJ2-5
clone_size: few
d_call: TRBD1
v_call: TRBV11-3
cdr3_aa: CASSQDGQGTF
cdr3_nt: TGTGCCAGCAGCCAAGACGGACAGGGGACCTTC

j_call: TRBJ2-3
clone_size: few
d_call: .
v_call: TRBV6-5
cdr3_aa: CASSYSRPDTQYF
cdr3_nt: TGTGCCAGCAGTTACTCGCGTCCAGATACGCAGTATTTT

j_call: TRBJ2-1
clone_size: few
d_call: TRBD2
v_call: TRBV5-1
cdr3_aa: CASSLIGSTGDLAGGTNEQFF
cdr3_nt: TGCGCCAGCAGCTTGATCGGGTCGACAGGCGACCTAGCGGGAGGGACCAATGAGCAGTTCTTC

j_call: TRBJ2-3
clone_size: few
d_call: .
v_call: TRBV28
cdr3_aa: CASSSPSGSTDTQYF
cdr3_nt: TGTGCCAGCAGTTCTCCTTCGGGAAGCACAGATACGCAGTATTTT

j_call: TRBJ2-4
clone_size: few
d_call: .
v_call: TRBV12-3/TRBV12-4
cdr3_aa: CASSLTLRRDIQYF
cdr3_nt: TGTGCCAGCAGTTTAACCCTGCGCAGGGACATTCAGTACTTC

j_call: TRBJ2-2
clone_size: many
d_call: TRBD2
v_call: TRBV20-1
cdr3_aa: CSAYFVGRDTGELFF
cdr3_nt: TGCAGTGCTTATTTCGTGGGGAGGGACACCGGGGAGCTGTTTTTT

j_call: TRBJ2-1
clone_size: few
d_call: TRBD2
v_call: TRBV19
cdr3_aa: CASSQGGGSGYNEQFF
cdr3_nt: TGTGCCAGTAGTCAAGGAGGCGGGAGTGGTTACAATGAGCAGTTCTTC

j_call: TRBJ2-7
clone_size: .
d_call: .
v_call: TRBV6-6
cdr3_aa: CASSTRISYEQYF
cdr3_nt: TGTGCCAGCAGTACCCGAATCTCCTACGAGCAGTACTTC